The TCR beta chain under discussion was sequenced for a study of T-cell reconstitution after alpha-beta-depleted transplantation in children. Study-wide findings and caveats: About two months after transplant, alpha-beta T cells reportedly came from several hundred expanded graft clones. When one year had passed after transplant, most T-cell counts and diversity came from newly produced T cells.

This clonotype has a count of ten or more. Its antigen is not identified. J lost 8 bases, V lost 8 bases, and 10 bases had no gene match. Germline assignment: CDR1 LGHNA and CDR2 YNFKEQ. The CDR3 spans 13 residues. Preparing the TCRbeta library involved the use of unique molecular identifiers. Via MiXCR, TCRdb re-called the PCR reads, giving one row per CDR3 protein. The profile shows about 170,000 distinct CDR3 sequences, 11% of them singletons. This rearrangement joins TRBV4-2 to TRBJ2-3, with TRBD2 matching over 7 bases. Sequencing was performed on PBMCs, taken before TCRalphabeta/CD19-depleted stem cell transplant. This clonotype was obtained from a boy between 2 and 10 years old with acute myeloid leukemia, due to receive a stem cell transplant. The CDR3 region has the DNA TGTGCCAGCGGCCCGGAGCGGGGCCCTACGCAGTATTTT. Amino acids: CASGPERGPTQYF.